A selection of T cell receptor beta chains follows, all from one sample in a study of Ad26.COV2.S vaccination and SARS-CoV-2 variants. Clones were sequenced by immunoSEQ multiplex PCR, and TCRdb holds only the in-frame ones, with some missing. The repertoire holds about 350,000 clones, roughly 91% seen once, with just under 5% in the top ten. The sequenced sample was peripheral blood, obtained in a trial of Ad26.COV2.S vaccine versus placebo. The receptors stem from a person aged 18-60 years who received the Ad26.COV2.S COVID-19 vaccine or a placebo. Each CDR3 is given with its conserved first and last residue. D genes are given only for firm matches. Expanded clones are given a class, and other clones once, few, many or no size at all.

J | V | size | D | CDR3 | DNA
TRBJ2-2 | TRBV28 | once | NA | CASSLVQTGELFF | TGTGCCAGCAGTTTAGTCCAGACCGGGGAGCTGTTTTTT
TRBJ1-6 | TRBV14 | NA | NA | CASSQDYNSPLHF | TGTGCCAGCAGCCAAGATTATAATTCACCCCTCCACTTT
TRBJ2-7 | TRBV27 | once | NA | CASSLGLHYEQYF | TGTGCCAGCAGTTTAGGACTCCACTACGAGCAGTACTTC
TRBJ1-1 | TRBV28 | NA | NA | CASSLTGNTEAFF | TGTGCCAGCAGTTTAACAGGCAACACTGAAGCTTTCTTT
TRBJ2-1 | TRBV10-3 | NA | NA | CAIRWDAGRDEQFF | TGTGCCATCAGATGGGACGCCGGACGGGATGAGCAGTTCTTC
TRBJ2-5 | TRBV5-4 | NA | NA | CASSLAGGALETQYF | TGTGCCAGCAGCTTGGCCGGGGGTGCCCTAGAGACCCAGTACTTC
TRBJ2-5 | TRBV9 | once | NA | CASSVEAANQETQYF | TGTGCCAGCAGCGTAGAGGCCGCCAACCAAGAGACCCAGTACTTC
TRBJ2-1 | TRBV7-9 | once | TRBD1 | CASSLGEGGVEQFF | TGTGCCAGCAGCTTAGGAGAAGGGGGCGTGGAGCAGTTCTTC
TRBJ2-1 | TRBV27 | NA | NA | CASSLGVRTYNEQFF | TGTGCCAGCAGTTTAGGTGTCAGGACCTACAATGAGCAGTTCTTC
TRBJ1-5 | TRBV11-2 | NA | NA | CASSLTHHSQPQHF | TGTGCCAGCAGCTTAACCCATCACTCTCAGCCCCAGCATTTT
TRBJ2-6 | TRBV4-3 | NA | NA | CASSQDSVSGANVLTF | TGCGCCAGCAGCCAAGATTCGGTTTCCGGGGCCAACGTCCTGACTTTC
TRBJ1-3 | TRBV19 | NA | NA | CASSIVGAGGYSGNTIYF | TGTGCCAGTAGTATAGTAGGGGCCGGAGGGTACTCTGGAAACACCATATATTTT
TRBJ2-1 | TRBV7-9 | NA | TRBD2 | CASSFGWTSGNNEQFF | TGTGCCAGCAGCTTCGGTTGGACTAGCGGAAACAATGAGCAGTTCTTC
TRBJ2-7 | TRBV7-8 | few | NA | CASSFTEGSSYEQYF | TGTGCCAGCAGCTTCACGGAGGGGTCCTCCTACGAGCAGTACTTC
TRBJ1-1 | TRBV6-1 | NA | NA | CASSDARGDTEAFF | TGTGCCAGCAGTGACGCTCGGGGGGACACTGAAGCTTTCTTT
TRBJ2-5 | TRBV7-8 | NA | NA | CASSQRGTQYF | TGTGCCAGCAGCCAACGGGGGACCCAGTACTTC
TRBJ1-2 | TRBV7-2 | NA | NA | CASSKQGANYGYTF | TGTGCCAGCAGTAAACAGGGAGCTAACTATGGCTACACCTTC
TRBJ1-6 | TRBV29-1 | NA | NA | CSVVGSWGTLHF | TGCAGCGTTGTAGGATCGTGGGGCACCCTCCACTTT
TRBJ2-2 | TRBV19 | NA | NA | CASSSGSNTGELFF | TGTGCCAGTAGTTCTGGCAGCAACACCGGGGAGCTGTTTTTT
TRBJ2-1 | TRBV24-1 | NA | NA | CATSSPGNEQFF | TGTGCCACCAGTAGTCCGGGCAATGAGCAGTTCTTC
TRBJ1-6 | TRBV27 | NA | NA | CASSLGVTNNSPLHF | TGTGCCAGCAGTTTAGGGGTGACAAATAATTCACCCCTCCACTTT
TRBJ2-7 | TRBV30 | many | TRBD1 | CAGTGENLEQYF | TGTGCCGGGACAGGTGAGAATCTCGAGCAGTACTTC
TRBJ1-5 | TRBV5-8 | once | NA | CASSLVKVVGNQPQHF | TGTGCCAGCAGCTTGGTTAAAGTGGTAGGGAATCAGCCCCAGCATTTT
TRBJ2-2 | TRBV5-1 | NA | NA | CASSPETGYITGELFF | TGCGCCAGCAGCCCCGAGACAGGTTATATCACCGGGGAGCTGTTTTTT
TRBJ2-5 | TRBV20-1 | few | TRBD2 | CSASAGLAGGGQETQYF | TGCAGTGCTAGTGCGGGACTAGCGGGAGGGGGGCAAGAGACCCAGTACTTC
TRBJ2-1 | TRBV3-1/TRBV3-2 | NA | NA | CASSQGGDEQFF | TGTGCCAGCAGCCAGGGGGGCGATGAGCAGTTCTTC
TRBJ1-2 | TRBV20-1 | NA | NA | CSASDRRYGYTF | TGCAGTGCTAGTGACAGGCGCTATGGCTACACCTTC